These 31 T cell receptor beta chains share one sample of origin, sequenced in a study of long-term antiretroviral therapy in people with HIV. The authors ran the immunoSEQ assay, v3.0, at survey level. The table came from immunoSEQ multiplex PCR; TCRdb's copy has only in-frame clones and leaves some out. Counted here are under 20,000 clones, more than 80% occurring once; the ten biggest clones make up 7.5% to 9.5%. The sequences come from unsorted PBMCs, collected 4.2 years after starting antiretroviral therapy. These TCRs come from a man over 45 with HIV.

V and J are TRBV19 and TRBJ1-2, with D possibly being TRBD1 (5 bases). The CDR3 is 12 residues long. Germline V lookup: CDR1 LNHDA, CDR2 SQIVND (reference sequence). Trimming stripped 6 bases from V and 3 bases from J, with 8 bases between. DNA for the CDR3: TGTGCCAGTAGGGGGACCTACTATGGCTACACCTTC. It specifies CASRGTYYGYTF.

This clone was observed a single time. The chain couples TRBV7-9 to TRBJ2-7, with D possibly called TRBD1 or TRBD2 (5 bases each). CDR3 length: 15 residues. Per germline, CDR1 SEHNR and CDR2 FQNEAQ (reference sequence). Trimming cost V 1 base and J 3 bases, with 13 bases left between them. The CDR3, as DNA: TGTGCCAGCAGCTTAGGGGACGGACCCCTCTACGAGCAGTACTTC. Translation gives CASSLGDGPLYEQYF.

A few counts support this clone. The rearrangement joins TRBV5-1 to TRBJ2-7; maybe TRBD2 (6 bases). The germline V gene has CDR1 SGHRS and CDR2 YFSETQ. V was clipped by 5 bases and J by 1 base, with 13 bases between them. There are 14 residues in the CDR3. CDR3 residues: CASSSGTGSYEQYF. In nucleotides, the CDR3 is TGCGCCAGCAGTTCCGGGACTGGGTCCTACGAGCAGTACTTC.

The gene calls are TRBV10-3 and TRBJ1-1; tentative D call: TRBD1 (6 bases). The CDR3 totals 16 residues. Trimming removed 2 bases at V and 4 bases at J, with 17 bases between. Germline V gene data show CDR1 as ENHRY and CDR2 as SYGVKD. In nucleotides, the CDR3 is TGTGCCATCAGTGAGGGGGCAGGGGAGTTGGGCACTGAAGCTTTCTTT. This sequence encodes CAISEGAGELGTEAFF.

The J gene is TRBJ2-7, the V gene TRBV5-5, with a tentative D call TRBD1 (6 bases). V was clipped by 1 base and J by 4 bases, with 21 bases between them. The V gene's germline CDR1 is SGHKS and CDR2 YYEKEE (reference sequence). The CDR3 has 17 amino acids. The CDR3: CASSLRGQGHTLYEQYF. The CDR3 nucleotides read TGTGCCAGCAGCTTGCGGGGCCAGGGACATACTCTTTACGAGCAGTACTTC.

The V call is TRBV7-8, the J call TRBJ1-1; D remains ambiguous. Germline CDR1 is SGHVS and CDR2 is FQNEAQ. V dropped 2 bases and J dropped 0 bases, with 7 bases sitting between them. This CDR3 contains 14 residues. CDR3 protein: CASSLRGMNTEAFF. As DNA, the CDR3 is TGTGCCAGCAGCTTACGGGGTATGAACACTGAAGCTTTCTTT. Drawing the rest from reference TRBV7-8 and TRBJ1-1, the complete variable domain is GAGVSQSPRYKVAKRGQDVALRCDPISGHVSLFWYQQALGQGPEFLTYFQNEAQLDKSGLPSDRFFAERPEGSVSTLKIQRTQQEDSAVYLCASSLRGMNTEAFFGQGTRLTVV.

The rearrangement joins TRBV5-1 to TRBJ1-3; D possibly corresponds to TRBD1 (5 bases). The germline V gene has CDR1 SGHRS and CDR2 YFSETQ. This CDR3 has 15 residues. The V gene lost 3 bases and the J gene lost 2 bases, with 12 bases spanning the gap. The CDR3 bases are TGCGCCAGCAGCTCCATCGGGGGTCCTGGAAACACCATATATTTT. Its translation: CASSSIGGPGNTIYF.

The CDR3 here is CASETSGGVGDTQYF. The CDR3 coding sequence is TGTGCCAGCGAGACTAGCGGGGGGGTTGGAGATACGCAGTATTTT. The chain employs TRBV7-2 and TRBJ2-3; 14 bases agree with TRBD2. J gave up 5 bases and V 8 bases, and 6 bases lay outside the gene matches. This CDR3 spans 15 amino acids. Germline V gives CDR1 SGHTA, CDR2 FQGNSA.

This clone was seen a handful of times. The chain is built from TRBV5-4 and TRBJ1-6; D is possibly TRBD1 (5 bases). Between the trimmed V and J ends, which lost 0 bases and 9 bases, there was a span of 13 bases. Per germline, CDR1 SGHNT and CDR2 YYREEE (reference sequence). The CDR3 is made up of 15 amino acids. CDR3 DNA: TGTGCCAGCAGCTTGGAGGGGACGTACGCTTCACCCCTCCACTTT. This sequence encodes CASSLEGTYASPLHF.

CDR3 region: CSVEDQGQGSTDTQYF. The CDR3 bases are TGCAGCGTTGAAGATCAGGGACAGGGGAGCACAGATACGCAGTATTTT. The chain recombines TRBV29-1 with TRBJ2-3; TRBD1 matches 10 bases. This CDR3 spans 16 amino acids. The V segment lost 0 bases and the J segment 0 bases; nucleotides outside the gene matches: 3. Germline-derived CDR1 and CDR2 are SQVTM and ANQGSEA.

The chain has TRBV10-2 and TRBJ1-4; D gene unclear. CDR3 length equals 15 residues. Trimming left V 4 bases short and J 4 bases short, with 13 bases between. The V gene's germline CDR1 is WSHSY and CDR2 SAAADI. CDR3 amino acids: CASSGGGSYNEKLFF. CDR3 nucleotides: TGCGCCAGCAGTGGCGGAGGCAGTTATAATGAAAAACTGTTTTTT.

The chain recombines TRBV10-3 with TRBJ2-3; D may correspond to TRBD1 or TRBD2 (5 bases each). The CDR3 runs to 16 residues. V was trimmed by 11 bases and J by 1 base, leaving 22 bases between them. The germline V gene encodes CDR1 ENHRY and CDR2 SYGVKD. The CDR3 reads CASSGGSRARTDTQYF. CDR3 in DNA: TGTGCCTCATCCGGCGGGTCCAGGGCTCGCACAGATACGCAGTATTTT.

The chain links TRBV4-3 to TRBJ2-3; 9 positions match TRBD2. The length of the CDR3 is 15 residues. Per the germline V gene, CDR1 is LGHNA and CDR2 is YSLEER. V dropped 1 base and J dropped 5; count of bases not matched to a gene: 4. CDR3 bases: TGCGCCAGCAGCCAAGTTATAGCGGGGGAAGATACGCAGTATTTT. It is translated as CASSQVIAGEDTQYF.

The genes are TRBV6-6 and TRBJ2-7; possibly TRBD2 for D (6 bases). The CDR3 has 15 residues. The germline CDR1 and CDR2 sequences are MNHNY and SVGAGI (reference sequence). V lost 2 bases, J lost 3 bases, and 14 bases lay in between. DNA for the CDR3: TGTGCCAGCAGTTACGACGCGGGGCTAGTCTACGAGCAGTACTTC. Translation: CASSYDAGLVYEQYF.

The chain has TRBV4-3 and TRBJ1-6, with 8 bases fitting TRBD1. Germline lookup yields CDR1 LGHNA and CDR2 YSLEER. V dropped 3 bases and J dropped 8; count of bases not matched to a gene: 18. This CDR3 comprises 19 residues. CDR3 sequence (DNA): TGCGCCAGCAGCCACGCCGGGACAGGATACAATTATGCTGATTCACCCCTCCACTTT. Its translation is CASSHAGTGYNYADSPLHF.

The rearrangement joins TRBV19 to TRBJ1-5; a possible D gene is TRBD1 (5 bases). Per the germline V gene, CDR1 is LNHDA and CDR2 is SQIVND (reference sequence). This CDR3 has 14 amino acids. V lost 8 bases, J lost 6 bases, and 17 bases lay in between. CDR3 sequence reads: CASRAGGGSQPQHF. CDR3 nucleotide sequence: TGTGCCAGTCGCGCTGGGGGAGGGAGTCAGCCCCAGCATTTT.

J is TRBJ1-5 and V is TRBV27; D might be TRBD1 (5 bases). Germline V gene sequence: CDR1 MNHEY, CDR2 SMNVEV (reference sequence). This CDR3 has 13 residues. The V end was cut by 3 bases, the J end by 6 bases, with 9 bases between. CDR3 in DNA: TGTGCCAGCAGTTTGGGGGTAAGTCAGCCCCAGCATTTT. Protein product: CASSLGVSQPQHF.

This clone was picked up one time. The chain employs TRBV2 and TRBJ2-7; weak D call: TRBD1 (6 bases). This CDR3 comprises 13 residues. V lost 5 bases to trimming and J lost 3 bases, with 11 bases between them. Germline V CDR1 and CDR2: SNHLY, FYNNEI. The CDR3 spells CASSQQGYYEQYF. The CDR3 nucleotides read TGTGCCAGCAGTCAACAGGGATACTACGAGCAGTACTTC.

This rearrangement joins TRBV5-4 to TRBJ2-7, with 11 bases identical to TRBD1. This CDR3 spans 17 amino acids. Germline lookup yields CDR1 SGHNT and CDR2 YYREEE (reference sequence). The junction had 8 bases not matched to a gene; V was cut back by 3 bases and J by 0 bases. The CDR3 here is CASSWGPGTGGSYEQYF. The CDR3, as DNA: TGTGCCAGCAGCTGGGGGCCCGGGACAGGGGGCTCCTACGAGCAGTACTTC.

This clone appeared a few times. Here the CDR3 DNA reads TGCAGCGTGGCGGACGACCGGTGGTATGGCTACACCTTC. It specifies CSVADDRWYGYTF. J is TRBJ1-2 and V is TRBV29-1; D ambiguous. V shed 6 bases and J shed 5 bases, with 16 bases lying between them. The CDR3 length is 13 residues. CDR1 and CDR2 from the germline V gene are SQVTM and ANQGSEA.

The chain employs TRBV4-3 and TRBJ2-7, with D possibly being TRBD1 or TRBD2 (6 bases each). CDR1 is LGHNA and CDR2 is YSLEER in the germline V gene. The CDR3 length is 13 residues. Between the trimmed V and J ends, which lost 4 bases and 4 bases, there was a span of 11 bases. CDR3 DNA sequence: TGCGCCAGCAGCCCGGGGGCCGGATACGAGCAGTACTTC. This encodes CASSPGAGYEQYF.

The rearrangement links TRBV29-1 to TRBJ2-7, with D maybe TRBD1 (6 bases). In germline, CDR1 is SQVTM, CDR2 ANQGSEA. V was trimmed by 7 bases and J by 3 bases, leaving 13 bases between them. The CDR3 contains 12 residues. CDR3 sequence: CSAQQGSYEQYF. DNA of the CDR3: TGCAGCGCTCAACAGGGCAGCTACGAGCAGTACTTC.

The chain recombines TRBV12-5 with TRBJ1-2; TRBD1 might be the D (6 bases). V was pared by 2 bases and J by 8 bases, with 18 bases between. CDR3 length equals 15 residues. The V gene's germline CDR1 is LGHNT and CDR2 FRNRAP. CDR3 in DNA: TGTGCTAGTGGTTTGAGCGCCGGGGGCTTGGAGGGCTACACCTTC. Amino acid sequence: CASGLSAGGLEGYTF.

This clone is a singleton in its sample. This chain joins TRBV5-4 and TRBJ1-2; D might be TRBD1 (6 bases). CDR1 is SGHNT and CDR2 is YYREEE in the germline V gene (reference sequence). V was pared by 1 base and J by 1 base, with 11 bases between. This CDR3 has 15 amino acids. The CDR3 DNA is TGTGCCAGCAGCTTGTCCTGGACAGTTAACTATGGCTACACCTTC. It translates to CASSLSWTVNYGYTF.

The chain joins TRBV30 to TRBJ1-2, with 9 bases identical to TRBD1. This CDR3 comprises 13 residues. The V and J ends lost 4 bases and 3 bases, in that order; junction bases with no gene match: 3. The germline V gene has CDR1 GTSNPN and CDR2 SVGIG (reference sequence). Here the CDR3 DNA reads TGTGCCTGGACTAGACAGGGGGACTATGGCTACACCTTC. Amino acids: CAWTRQGDYGYTF.

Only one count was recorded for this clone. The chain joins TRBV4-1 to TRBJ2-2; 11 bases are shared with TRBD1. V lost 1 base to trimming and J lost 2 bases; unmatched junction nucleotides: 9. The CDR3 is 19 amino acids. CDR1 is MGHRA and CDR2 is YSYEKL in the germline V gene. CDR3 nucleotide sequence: TGCGCCAGCAGCCAAGCCCAAGGGGGGACAGGGGGAAACACCGGGGAGCTGTTTTTT. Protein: CASSQAQGGTGGNTGELFF.

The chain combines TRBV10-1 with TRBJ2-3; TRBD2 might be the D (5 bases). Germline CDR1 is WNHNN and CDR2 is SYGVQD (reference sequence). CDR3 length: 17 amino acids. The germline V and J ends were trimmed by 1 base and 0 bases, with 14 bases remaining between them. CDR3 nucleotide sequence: TGCGCCAGCAGTGAGTTCTTCGCGGGTACTAGCACAGATACGCAGTATTTT. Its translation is CASSEFFAGTSTDTQYF.

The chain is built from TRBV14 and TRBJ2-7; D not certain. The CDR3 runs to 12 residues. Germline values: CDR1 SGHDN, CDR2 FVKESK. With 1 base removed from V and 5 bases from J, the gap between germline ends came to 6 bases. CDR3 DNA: TGTGCCAGCAGCCAAGGCGGTCACGAGCAGTACTTC. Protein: CASSQGGHEQYF.

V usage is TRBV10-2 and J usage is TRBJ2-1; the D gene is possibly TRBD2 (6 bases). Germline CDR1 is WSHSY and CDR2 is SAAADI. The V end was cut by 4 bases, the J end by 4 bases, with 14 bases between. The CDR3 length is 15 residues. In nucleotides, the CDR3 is TGCGCCAGCAGTGTAGCCGGGGGACGGTACAATGAGCAGTTCTTC. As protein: CASSVAGGRYNEQFF.

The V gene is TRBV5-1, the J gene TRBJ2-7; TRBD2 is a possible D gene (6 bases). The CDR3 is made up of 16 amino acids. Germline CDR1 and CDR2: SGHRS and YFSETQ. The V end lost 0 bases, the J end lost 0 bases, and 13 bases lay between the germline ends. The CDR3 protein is CASSLANGGGSYEQYF. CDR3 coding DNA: TGCGCCAGCAGCTTGGCCAACGGGGGAGGCTCCTACGAGCAGTACTTC.

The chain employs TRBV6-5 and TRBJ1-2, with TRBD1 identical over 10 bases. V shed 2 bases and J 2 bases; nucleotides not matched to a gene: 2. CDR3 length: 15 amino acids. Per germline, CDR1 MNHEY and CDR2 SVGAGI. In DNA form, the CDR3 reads TGTGCCAGCAGTTACCGGGACAGGGGAAACTATGGCTACACCTTC. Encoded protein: CASSYRDRGNYGYTF.